What follows are 21 T cell receptor beta chains derived from one specimen sequenced in a study of post-analysis software for immune sequencing data. General study points: Patients showed TRBV5-6, TRBV5-1 and TRBV20-1 among a few TRBV segments more frequent than in controls.

What these receptors recognize is not known. Prepared libraries of TCR beta cDNA carried unique molecular identifiers. From the PCR reads, TCRdb called clonotypes with MiXCR, one entry per CDR3 protein. The sample shows 350,000 to 500,000 distinct CDR3 sequences, approximately 38% of them seen only once. Sequencing was done on a sample of blood. These receptors all come from a girl aged 2 to 10 with multiple sclerosis.

The V and J genes are TRBV6-6 and TRBJ2-1, with 7 bases matching TRBD1. The length of the CDR3 is 16 residues. Unmatched junction bases numbered 9, after V lost 6 bases and J lost 1 base. CDR1 MNHNY and CDR2 SVGAGI come from the germline V gene (reference sequence). DNA for the CDR3: TGTGCCAGCAGCCGACCGGGACAGCAATCCTACAATGAGCAGTTCTTC. This translates into CASSRPGQQSYNEQFF.

In its sample, this clonotype was seen a few times. The genes are TRBV7-6 and TRBJ1-6; weak D call: TRBD1 (6 bases). The V and J ends lost 5 bases and 10 bases respectively, with 21 bases between them. The CDR3 runs to 16 residues. CDR1 SGHVS and CDR2 FNYEAQ come from the germline V gene. CDR3 DNA sequence: TGTGCCAGCAGCCCTACAGGGTTGTTGGATGGGTCACCCCTCCACTTT. This translates into CASSPTGLLDGSPLHF.

This clonotype has a handful of counts. This chain uses TRBV7-6 with TRBJ2-4; D ambiguous. Trimming shortened V by 6 bases and J by 9 bases, and 15 bases separated the two germline ends. Germline-derived CDR1 and CDR2 are SGHVS and FNYEAQ. The CDR3 extends over 13 amino acids. CDR3 sequence (DNA): TGTGCCAGCAGTCAGGCTACGGGCAGCATTCAGTACTTC. Its protein is CASSQATGSIQYF.

The chain recombines TRBV6-2 or TRBV6-3 with TRBJ1-1, with D possibly being TRBD1 (5 bases). CDR1 is MNHEY, CDR2 SVGEGT, per germline. The CDR3 covers 14 residues. Trimming left V 4 bases short and J 0 bases short, with 9 bases between. The CDR3 sequence is CASSSGLMNTEAFF. The CDR3 DNA reads TGTGCCAGCAGTTCGGGGCTGATGAACACTGAAGCTTTCTTT.

The DNA for the CDR3 is TGTGCCAGCAGTTTACCCCCCGGCGGAGATACGCAGTATTTT. It yields the protein CASSLPPGGDTQYF. The rearrangement links TRBV28 to TRBJ2-3; no clear D. Per the germline V gene, CDR1 is MDHEN and CDR2 is SYDVKM. The CDR3 is 14 residues long. Trimming took off 2 bases at V and 5 bases at J, with 11 bases between the two ends.

The chain has TRBV29-1 and TRBJ2-5; 8 bases match TRBD2. The CDR3 runs 13 residues. The J segment lost 11 bases and the V segment lost 6 bases, leaving 14 bases of the junction unmatched. The germline CDR1 and CDR2 sequences are SQVTM and ANQGSEA. In nucleotides, the CDR3 is TGCAGCGTGTGTAGCGGGGACTCCTACGAACAGTACTTC. Translated, it gives CSVCSGDSYEQYF.

The V and J genes are TRBV6-2 or TRBV6-3 and TRBJ2-1; 7 nucleotides align to TRBD1. Germline CDR1 and CDR2: MNHEY and SVGEGT. The CDR3 length is 14 residues. V shed 6 bases, J shed 4 bases, and the junction held 6 bases outside the gene matches. CDR3 bases: TGTGCCAGCAGGGGACAACAGGGGTACAATGAGCAGTTCTTC. Protein sequence: CASRGQQGYNEQFF.

The chain joins TRBV5-6 to TRBJ2-6; D not resolved. The CDR3 length is 16 residues. Germline V gene sequence: CDR1 SGHDT, CDR2 YYEEEE. Trimming left V 0 bases short and J 2 bases short, with 9 bases between. CDR3 residues: CASSLGASPGANVLTF. CDR3 DNA sequence: TGTGCCAGCAGCTTGGGGGCCTCACCTGGGGCCAACGTCCTGACTTTC.

Remarks on this clonotype: This is likely a read error, given that the CDR3 carries no conserved phenylalanine or tryptophan at its end. V and J are TRBV19 and TRBJ2-1, with a tentative D call TRBD2 (5 bases). Germline assignment: CDR1 LNHDA and CDR2 SQIVND (reference sequence). This CDR3 has 15 amino acids. Trimming cost V 5 bases and J 0 bases, with 11 bases left between them. CDR3 protein: CASSPGESSYNEQFL. The CDR3 DNA sequence: TGTGCCAGTAGTCCCGGGGAGAGCTCCTACAATGAGCAGTTCTTA.

This clonotype appeared a few times. The chain has TRBV29-1 and TRBJ2-1; the match to TRBD2 covers 9 bases. J gave up 7 bases and V 5 bases, and 15 bases lay outside the gene matches. CDR1 is SQVTM, CDR2 ANQGSEA, per germline. The CDR3 contains 16 residues. The CDR3 spells CSVKGSGGTRGNEQFF. For the CDR3, the DNA is TGCAGCGTTAAGGGTAGCGGGGGCACAAGGGGGAATGAGCAGTTCTTC.

The chain has TRBV25-1 and TRBJ1-4; D unclear. CDR3 length equals 14 residues. Germline V gives CDR1 MGHDK, CDR2 SYGVNS. Trimming shortened V by 6 bases and J by 0 bases, and 8 bases separated the two germline ends. CDR3 in amino acids: CASRERSTNEKLFF. CDR3 bases: TGTGCCAGCAGGGAGCGATCAACTAATGAAAAACTGTTTTTT.

The V gene is TRBV7-9, the J gene TRBJ2-7; 7 nucleotides line up with TRBD1. This CDR3 is 14 amino acids long. CDR1 and CDR2 (germline): SEHNR, FQNEAQ (reference sequence). V was pared by 5 bases and J by 3 bases, with 7 bases of the junction left unmatched. DNA for the CDR3: TGTGCCAGCAGCCCCGGACAGGCCCTCTACGAGCAGTACTTC. This encodes CASSPGQALYEQYF.

The V and J genes are TRBV7-3 and TRBJ1-2; the D gene is possibly TRBD1 (5 bases). V lost 5 bases and J lost 4, with 14 bases in between. The CDR3 consists of 14 residues. CDR1 is SGHTA and CDR2 is FQGTGA in the germline V gene. The CDR3 loop reads CASSGSGSPYGYTF. DNA for the CDR3: TGTGCCAGCAGCGGATCAGGGAGCCCCTATGGCTACACCTTC.

This clonotype was detected only once. V gene TRBV7-8 combines with J gene TRBJ2-5; maybe TRBD2 (6 bases). CDR3 size: 16 residues. V was pared by 4 bases and J by 5 bases, with 20 bases between. Germline V gene data show CDR1 as SGHVS and CDR2 as FQNEAQ. CDR3 loop: CASSSTIAGGRETQYF. The CDR3 coding sequence is TGTGCCAGCAGCTCCACTATAGCCGGGGGTAGGGAGACCCAGTACTTC.

In this sample, this clonotype turned up a few times. The chain uses TRBV10-3 and TRBJ1-5; 8 bases line up with TRBD1. The trim removed 3 bases at V and 7 bases at J, leaving 8 bases unmatched. The germline V gene encodes CDR1 ENHRY and CDR2 SYGVKD. The length of the CDR3 is 15 residues. CDR3: CAISDTDRGWQPQHF. CDR3 in DNA: TGTGCCATCAGTGATACCGACAGGGGATGGCAGCCCCAGCATTTT.

The chain recombines TRBV28 with TRBJ1-2, with D unresolved. Trimming stripped 3 bases from V and 3 bases from J, with 5 bases between. CDR3 length: 12 residues. CDR1 is MDHEN, CDR2 SYDVKM, per germline. The CDR3 coding sequence is TGTGCCAGCAGTTTGATCCACTATGGCTACACCTTC. It yields the protein CASSLIHYGYTF.

In its sample, this clonotype was seen a few times. This sequence joins TRBV28 and TRBJ2-3; 8 bases match TRBD2. CDR3 length equals 15 residues. Germline values: CDR1 MDHEN, CDR2 SYDVKM. V was clipped by 8 bases and J by 3 bases; unmatched bases: 10. The CDR3 is CASHKRERRTDTQYF. CDR3 in DNA: TGTGCCAGCCATAAGCGGGAGAGGAGGACAGATACGCAGTATTTT.

V and J are TRBV28 and TRBJ2-4; D is perhaps TRBD2 (5 bases). The CDR3 has 15 residues. Trimming cost V 3 bases and J 0 bases, with 9 bases left between them. Per the germline V gene, CDR1 is MDHEN and CDR2 is SYDVKM. In DNA, the CDR3 is TGTGCCAGCAGTTTCGGGGTTCTAGCCAAAAACATTCAGTACTTC. Protein sequence: CASSFGVLAKNIQYF. The full variable domain, rest sourced from reference TRBV28 and TRBJ2-4, is DVKVTQSSRYLVKRTGEKVFLECVQDMDHENMFWYRQDPGLGLRLIYFSYDVKMKEKGDIPEGYSVSREKKERFSLILESASTNQTSMYLCASSFGVLAKNIQYFGAGTRLSVL.

This rearrangement joins TRBV4-1 to TRBJ2-7, with TRBD2 identical over 7 bases. Germline loops: CDR1 MGHRA, CDR2 YSYEKL. The CDR3 spans 15 residues. The trim removed 3 bases at V and 3 bases at J, leaving 8 bases unmatched. Here the CDR3 reads CASSQMGGNSYEQYF. In nucleotides, the CDR3 is TGCGCCAGCAGCCAGATGGGGGGGAATAGCTACGAGCAGTACTTC.

J is TRBJ1-1 and V is TRBV6-1; D unclear. The CDR3 is 14 amino acids. Germline lookup yields CDR1 MNHNS and CDR2 SASEGT. V dropped 6 bases and J dropped 1 base, with 12 bases sitting between them. The CDR3 DNA reads as TGTGCCAGCAGAGCCGAGACACAGAACACTGAAGCTTTCTTT. It specifies CASRAETQNTEAFF.

This clonotype has a handful of counts. The chain has TRBV28 and TRBJ2-1; 11 positions agree with TRBD1. This CDR3 comprises 16 residues. CDR1 is MDHEN and CDR2 is SYDVKM in the germline V gene. V shed 4 bases and J 6 bases; nucleotides not matched to a gene: 8. In DNA form, the CDR3 reads TGTGCCAGCAGTTCAGCCGCCGGGACAGGGGGCAATGAGCAGTTCTTC. It is translated as CASSSAAGTGGNEQFF.